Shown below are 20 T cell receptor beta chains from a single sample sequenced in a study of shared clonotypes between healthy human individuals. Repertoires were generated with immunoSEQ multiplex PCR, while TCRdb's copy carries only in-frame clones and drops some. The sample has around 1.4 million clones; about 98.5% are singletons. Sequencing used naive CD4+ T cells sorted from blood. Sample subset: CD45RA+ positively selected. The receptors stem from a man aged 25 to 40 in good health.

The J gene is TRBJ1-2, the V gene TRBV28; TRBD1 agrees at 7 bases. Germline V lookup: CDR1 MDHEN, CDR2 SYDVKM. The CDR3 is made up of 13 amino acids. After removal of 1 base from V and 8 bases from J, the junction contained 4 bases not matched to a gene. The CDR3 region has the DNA TGTGCCAGCAGTTTATCCCCAGGGGGGGGCTACACCTTC. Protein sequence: CASSLSPGGGYTF.

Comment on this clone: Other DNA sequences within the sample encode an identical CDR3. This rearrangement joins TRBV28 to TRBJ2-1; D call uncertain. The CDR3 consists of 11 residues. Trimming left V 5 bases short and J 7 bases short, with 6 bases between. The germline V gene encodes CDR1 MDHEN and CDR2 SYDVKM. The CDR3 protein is CASSLRNEQFF. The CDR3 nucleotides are TGTGCCAGCAGTCTCCGTAATGAGCAGTTCTTC.

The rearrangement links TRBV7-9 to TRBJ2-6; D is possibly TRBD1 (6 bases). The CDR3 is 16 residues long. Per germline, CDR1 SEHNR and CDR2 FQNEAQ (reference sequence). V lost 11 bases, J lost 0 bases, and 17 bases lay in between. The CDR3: CAGLGQSSSGANVLTF. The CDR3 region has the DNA TGTGCCGGCCTCGGACAGTCGAGCTCTGGGGCCAACGTCCTGACTTTC.

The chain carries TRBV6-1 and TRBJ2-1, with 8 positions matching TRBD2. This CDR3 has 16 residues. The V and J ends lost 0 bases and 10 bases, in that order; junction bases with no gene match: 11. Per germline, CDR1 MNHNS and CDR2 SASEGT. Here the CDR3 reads CASSEALGRAVWEQFF. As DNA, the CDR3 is TGTGCCAGCAGTGAAGCTCTCGGGAGGGCCGTCTGGGAGCAGTTCTTC.

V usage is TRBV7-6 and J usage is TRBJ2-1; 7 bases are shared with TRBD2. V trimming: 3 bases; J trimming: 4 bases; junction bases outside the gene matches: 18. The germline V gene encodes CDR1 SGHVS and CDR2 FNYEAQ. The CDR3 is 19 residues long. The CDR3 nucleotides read TGTGCCAGCAGCTTCTCCAGCCCGGCGAGAAGCGGGAAATACAATGAGCAGTTCTTC. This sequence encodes CASSFSSPARSGKYNEQFF.

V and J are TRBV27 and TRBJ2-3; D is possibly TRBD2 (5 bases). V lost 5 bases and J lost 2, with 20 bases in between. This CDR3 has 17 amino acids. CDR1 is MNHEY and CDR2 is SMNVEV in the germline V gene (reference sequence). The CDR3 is CASSPFRGLVPTDTQYF. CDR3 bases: TGTGCCAGCAGTCCCTTCCGAGGGTTAGTACCCACAGATACGCAGTATTTT.

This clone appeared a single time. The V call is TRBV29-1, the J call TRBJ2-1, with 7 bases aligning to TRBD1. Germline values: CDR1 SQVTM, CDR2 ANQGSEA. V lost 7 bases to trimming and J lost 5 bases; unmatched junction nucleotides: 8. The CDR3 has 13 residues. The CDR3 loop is CSARQGLDNEQFF. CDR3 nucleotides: TGCAGCGCCCGACAGGGTTTAGACAATGAGCAGTTCTTC.

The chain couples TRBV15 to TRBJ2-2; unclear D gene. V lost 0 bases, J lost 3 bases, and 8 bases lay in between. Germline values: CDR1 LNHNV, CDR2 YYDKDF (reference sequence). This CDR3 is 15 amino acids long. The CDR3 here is CATSRDQTDTGELFF. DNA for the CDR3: TGTGCCACCAGCAGAGATCAAACGGACACCGGGGAGCTGTTTTTT.

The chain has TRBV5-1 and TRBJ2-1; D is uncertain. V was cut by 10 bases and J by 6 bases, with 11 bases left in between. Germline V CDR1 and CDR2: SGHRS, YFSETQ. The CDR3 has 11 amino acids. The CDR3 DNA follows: TGCGCCTCGCAACGGGCCAATGAGCAGTTCTTC. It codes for CASQRANEQFF.

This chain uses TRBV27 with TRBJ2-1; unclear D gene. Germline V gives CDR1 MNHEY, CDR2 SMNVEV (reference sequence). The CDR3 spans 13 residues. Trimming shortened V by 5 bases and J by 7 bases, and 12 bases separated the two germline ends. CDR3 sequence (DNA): TGTGCCAGCAGTCGATTCCCCCGAAATGAGCAGTTCTTC. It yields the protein CASSRFPRNEQFF.

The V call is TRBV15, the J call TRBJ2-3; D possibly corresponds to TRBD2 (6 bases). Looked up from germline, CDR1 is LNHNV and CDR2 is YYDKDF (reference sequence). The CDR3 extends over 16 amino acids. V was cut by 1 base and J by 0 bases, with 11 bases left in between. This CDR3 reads CATSRGASASTDTQYF. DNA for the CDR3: TGTGCCACCAGCAGAGGGGCTAGCGCTAGCACAGATACGCAGTATTTT.

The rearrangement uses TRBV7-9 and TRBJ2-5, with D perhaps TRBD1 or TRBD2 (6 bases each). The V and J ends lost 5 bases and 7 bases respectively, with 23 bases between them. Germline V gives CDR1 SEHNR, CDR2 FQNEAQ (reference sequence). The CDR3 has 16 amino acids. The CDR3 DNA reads TGTGCCAGCAGCCCAAGGGGGGACCGGTCCATAGGGACCCAGTACTTC. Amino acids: CASSPRGDRSIGTQYF.

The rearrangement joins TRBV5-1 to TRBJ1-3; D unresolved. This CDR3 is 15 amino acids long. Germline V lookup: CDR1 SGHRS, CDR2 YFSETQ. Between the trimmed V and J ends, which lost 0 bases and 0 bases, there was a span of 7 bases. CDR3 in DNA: TGCGCCAGCAGCTTGGATGGTAGCTCTGGAAACACCATATATTTT. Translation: CASSLDGSSGNTIYF.

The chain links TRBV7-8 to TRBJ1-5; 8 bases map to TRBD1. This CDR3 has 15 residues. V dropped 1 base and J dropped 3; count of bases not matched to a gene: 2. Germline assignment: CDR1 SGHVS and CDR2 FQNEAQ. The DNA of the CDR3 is TGTGCCAGCAGCTTAGAACAGGGGGACAATCAGCCCCAGCATTTT. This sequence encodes CASSLEQGDNQPQHF.

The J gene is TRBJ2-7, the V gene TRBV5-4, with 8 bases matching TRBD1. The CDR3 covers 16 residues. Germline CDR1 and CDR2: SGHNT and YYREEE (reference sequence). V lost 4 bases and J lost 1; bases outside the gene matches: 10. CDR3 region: CASSPIRTGISYEQYF. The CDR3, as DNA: TGTGCCAGCAGCCCTATACGGACAGGGATATCCTACGAGCAGTACTTC.

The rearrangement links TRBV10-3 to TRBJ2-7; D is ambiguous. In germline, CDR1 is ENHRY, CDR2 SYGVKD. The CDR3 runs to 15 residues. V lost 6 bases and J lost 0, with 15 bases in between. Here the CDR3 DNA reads TGTGCCATCAGCTCGACTCAGGCATCCTCCTACGAGCAGTACTTC. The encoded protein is CAISSTQASSYEQYF.

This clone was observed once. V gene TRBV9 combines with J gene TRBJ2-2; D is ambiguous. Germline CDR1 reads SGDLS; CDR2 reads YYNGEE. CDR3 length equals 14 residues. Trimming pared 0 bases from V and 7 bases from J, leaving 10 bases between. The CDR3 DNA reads TGTGCCAGCAGCGTAGTTGTGGCGGACGGGGAGCTGTTTTTT. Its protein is CASSVVVADGELFF.

The CDR3 sequence is CASSVLPGQGQETQYF. In DNA, the CDR3 is TGTGCCAGCAGCGTACTGCCGGGACAGGGCCAAGAGACCCAGTACTTC. This rearrangement joins TRBV7-2 to TRBJ2-5; TRBD1 matches 9 bases. Germline V gene sequence: CDR1 SGHTA, CDR2 FQGNSA. Unmatched junction bases numbered 8, after V lost 5 bases and J lost 1 base. The CDR3 covers 16 residues.

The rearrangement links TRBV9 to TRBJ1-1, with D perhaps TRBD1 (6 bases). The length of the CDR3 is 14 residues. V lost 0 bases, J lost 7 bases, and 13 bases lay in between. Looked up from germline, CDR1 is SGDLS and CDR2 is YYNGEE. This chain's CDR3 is CASSVASLRGEAFF. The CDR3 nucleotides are TGTGCCAGCAGCGTAGCCTCTCTCAGGGGTGAAGCTTTCTTT.

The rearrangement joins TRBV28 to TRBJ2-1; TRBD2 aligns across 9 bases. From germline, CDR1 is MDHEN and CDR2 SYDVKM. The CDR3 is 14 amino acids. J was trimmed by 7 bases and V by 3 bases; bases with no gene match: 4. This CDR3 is CASSFLSGRNEQFF. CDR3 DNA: TGTGCCAGCAGTTTCCTTAGCGGGAGAAATGAGCAGTTCTTC. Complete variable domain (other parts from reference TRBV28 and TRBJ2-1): DVKVTQSSRYLVKRTGEKVFLECVQDMDHENMFWYRQDPGLGLRLIYFSYDVKMKEKGDIPEGYSVSREKKERFSLILESASTNQTSMYLCASSFLSGRNEQFFGPGTRLTVL.